The 18 T cell receptor beta chains given below trace back to one sample, sequenced in a study of blood T cell repertoires in COVID-19. Profiled with immunoSEQ multiplex PCR; TCRdb holds only in-frame clones, not every one. The data hold approximately 160,000 clones, with around four fifths observed a single time. The sample consisted of PBMCs or T cells enriched from blood (not recorded which). The receptors come from a middle-aged man who had recovered from COVID-19.

As regards this clone: Other DNA sequences in the sample encode the same CDR3. The chain recombines TRBV6-5 with TRBJ1-1; 7 nucleotides line up with TRBD1. The CDR3 has 12 amino acids. Per germline, CDR1 MNHEY and CDR2 SVGAGI. V lost 6 bases, J lost 4 bases, and 2 bases stayed unmatched. The CDR3 DNA reads as TGTGCCAGCAGCTCAGGGGGCACTGAAGCTTTCTTT. This codes for CASSSGGTEAFF.

The chain carries TRBV19 and TRBJ2-3; 8 positions match TRBD2. Per the germline V gene, CDR1 is LNHDA and CDR2 is SQIVND (reference sequence). Trimming took 3 bases from V and 0 from J; bases not matched to a gene: 5. The CDR3 runs to 16 residues. The CDR3 DNA is TGTGCCAGTAGTATGCTGGCGGGGGGTAGCACAGATACGCAGTATTTT. Protein product: CASSMLAGGSTDTQYF.

This chain links TRBV27 with TRBJ1-2, with D perhaps matching TRBD1 (5 bases). In germline, CDR1 is MNHEY, CDR2 SMNVEV (reference sequence). The CDR3 loop spans 13 amino acids. Trimming shortened V by 5 bases and J by 2 bases, and 9 bases separated the two germline ends. DNA for the CDR3: TGTGCCAGCAGTCGGACACCAAACTATGGCTACACCTTC. The encoded protein is CASSRTPNYGYTF.

This clone was observed once. The V gene is TRBV7-6, the J gene TRBJ2-7, with D unresolved. Germline V gene lookup returns CDR1 SGHVS and CDR2 FNYEAQ. This CDR3 has 11 residues. Between the trimmed V and J ends, which lost 2 bases and 4 bases, there was a span of 3 bases. CDR3 DNA sequence: TGTGCCAGCAGCTTATCTTACGAGCAGTACTTC. Amino acids: CASSLSYEQYF. Variable domain in full (rest from reference TRBV7-6 and TRBJ2-7): GAGVSQSPRYKVTKRGQDVALRCDPISGHVSLYWYRQALGQGPEFLTYFNYEAQQDKSGLPNDRFSAERPEGSISTLTIQRTEQRDSAMYRCASSLSYEQYFGPGTRLTVT.

Only a few counts were recorded for this clone. The identical CDR3 is also encoded by other nucleotide sequences in the sample. This chain joins TRBV5-1 and TRBJ1-2; the match to TRBD1 covers 8 bases. V trimming: 3 bases; J trimming: 3 bases; junction bases outside the gene matches: 4. The CDR3 consists of 14 residues. CDR1 SGHRS and CDR2 YFSETQ come from the germline V gene. Written as DNA, the CDR3 is TGCGCCAGCAGCTCCGGACAGGGCGACTATGGCTACACCTTC. Translating gives CASSSGQGDYGYTF.

The V and J genes are TRBV19 and TRBJ1-1; D not certain. The V and J ends lost 7 bases and 4 bases respectively, with 19 bases between them. Germline-derived CDR1 and CDR2 are LNHDA and SQIVND (reference sequence). The CDR3 runs to 15 residues. CDR3 protein: CASISDRSGGTEAFF. The CDR3 nucleotides read TGTGCCAGTATCTCCGACCGTTCGGGTGGCACTGAAGCTTTCTTT.

V gene TRBV6-5 combines with J gene TRBJ2-4; D possibly corresponds to TRBD1 (5 bases). Germline V lookup: CDR1 MNHEY, CDR2 SVGAGI. CDR3 length: 13 amino acids. With 0 bases removed from V and 8 bases from J, the gap between germline ends came to 8 bases. The DNA of the CDR3 is TGTGCCAGCAGTTACTCGCAGGGTGACATTCAGTACTTC. It yields the protein CASSYSQGDIQYF.

The chain employs TRBV5-4 and TRBJ2-2; 8 positions agree with TRBD1. CDR1 is SGHNT, CDR2 YYREEE, per germline (reference sequence). The CDR3 consists of 16 residues. Trimming at V came to 3 bases and at J to 2 bases, leaving 6 bases not matched to a gene. The CDR3 loop is CASSSRQGINTGELFF. CDR3 sequence (DNA): TGTGCCAGCAGCTCTCGACAGGGGATCAACACCGGGGAGCTGTTTTTT.

The chain joins TRBV7-9 to TRBJ2-3, with a possible D match to TRBD2 (6 bases). Deletions cut 5 bases from V and 1 base from J, with 10 bases between. The germline gives CDR1 SEHNR, CDR2 FQNEAQ (reference sequence). This CDR3 is built from 14 residues. The CDR3: CASSEGGGTDTQYF. The CDR3 bases are TGTGCCAGCAGCGAAGGCGGGGGCACAGATACGCAGTATTTT.

The chain employs TRBV7-2 and TRBJ2-3; D might be TRBD1 (5 bases). Germline V gene lookup returns CDR1 SGHTA and CDR2 FQGNSA. V shed 5 bases and J shed 2 bases, with 20 bases lying between them. The CDR3 covers 17 residues. For the CDR3, the DNA is TGTGCCAGCAGCCTAGGGGCGGCCTACAGGAACACAGATACGCAGTATTTT. It specifies CASSLGAAYRNTDTQYF. Together with reference TRBV7-2 and TRBJ2-3, the CDR3 gives the full variable domain: GAGVSQSPSNKVTEKGKDVELRCDPISGHTALYWYRQSLGQGLEFLIYFQGNSAPDKSGLPSDRFSAERTGGSVSTLTIQRTQQEDSAVYLCASSLGAAYRNTDTQYFGPGTRLTVL.

V gene TRBV19 combines with J gene TRBJ2-1, with 15 bases aligning to TRBD2. V trimming: 3 bases; J trimming: 3 bases; junction bases outside the gene matches: 3. Germline V gene lookup returns CDR1 LNHDA and CDR2 SQIVND (reference sequence). This CDR3 is built from 17 residues. The CDR3 nucleotides read TGTGCCAGTAGTATCGGACTAGCGGGGGGGCTCTACAATGAGCAGTTCTTC. Residues: CASSIGLAGGLYNEQFF.

This chain connects TRBV5-1 to TRBJ1-1; D is undetermined. Trimming left V 7 bases short and J 2 bases short, with 18 bases between. The germline V gene encodes CDR1 SGHRS and CDR2 YFSETQ. CDR3 length: 15 amino acids. The CDR3 region has the DNA TGCGCCAGCCGTTTGGGTTTTAATCTTAACACTGAAGCTTTCTTT. Encoded protein: CASRLGFNLNTEAFF. The variable domain in full, with the rest retrieved from reference TRBV5-1 and TRBJ1-1, is KAGVTQTPRYLIKTRGQQVTLSCSPISGHRSVSWYQQTPGQGLQFLFEYFSETQRNKGNFPGRFSGRQFSNSRSEMNVSTLELGDSALYLCASRLGFNLNTEAFFGQGTRLTVV.

This clone turned up a few times. This rearrangement joins TRBV5-1 to TRBJ1-4, with 11 bases matching TRBD1. The germline V gene encodes CDR1 SGHRS and CDR2 YFSETQ. V lost 4 bases, J lost 7 bases, and 12 bases stayed unmatched. The CDR3 contains 17 residues. CDR3 region: CASSPGQGALNGEKLFF. As DNA, the CDR3 is TGCGCCAGCAGCCCCGGACAGGGGGCTCTAAATGGTGAAAAACTGTTTTTT.

Concerning this clone itself: This specimen includes other DNA sequences encoding the same CDR3. The chain links TRBV5-1 to TRBJ2-2; TRBD1 matches at 10 bases. The CDR3 length is 16 residues. V shed 0 bases, J shed 4 bases, and the junction held 3 bases outside the gene matches. Looked up from germline, CDR1 is SGHRS and CDR2 is YFSETQ. In nucleotides, the CDR3 is TGCGCCAGCAGCTTGGGACAGGGGGCGAGCACCGGGGAGCTGTTTTTT. Protein sequence: CASSLGQGASTGELFF.

The chain is built from TRBV15 and TRBJ2-7; D not certain. Trimming pared 0 bases from V and 5 bases from J, leaving 11 bases between. This CDR3 is built from 14 residues. The germline gives CDR1 LNHNV, CDR2 YYDKDF (reference sequence). As DNA, the CDR3 is TGTGCCACCAGCAGAGATCTGGCATCTCACGAGCAGTACTTC. Translation gives CATSRDLASHEQYF.

The rearrangement uses TRBV5-3 and TRBJ2-7, with a possible D match to TRBD1 (5 bases). TRBV5-3 carries the ORF label, with uncertain function. The CDR3 is 15 residues long. The V and J ends lost 0 bases and 5 bases respectively, with 15 bases between them. CDR3 nucleotides: TGTGCCAGAAGCTTGGTCCCCCAGGGCATCCACGAGCAGTACTTC. It specifies CARSLVPQGIHEQYF.

V and J are TRBV2 and TRBJ1-1, with 7 bases aligning to TRBD1. Germline V gene sequence: CDR1 SNHLY, CDR2 FYNNEI. This CDR3 is 18 amino acids long. The V segment lost 1 base and the J segment 0 bases; nucleotides outside the gene matches: 11. The CDR3 DNA is TGTGCCAGCAGTGAAGTTCACAGGGGTCACACTGTGAACACTGAAGCTTTCTTT. Residues: CASSEVHRGHTVNTEAFF.

This clone appeared a few times. The rearrangement links TRBV5-1 to TRBJ1-2; TRBD1 aligns across 7 bases. The CDR3 consists of 14 residues. The ends lost 0 bases at V and 5 bases at J; junction bases unmatched: 4. Per the germline V gene, CDR1 is SGHRS and CDR2 is YFSETQ. The CDR3 coding sequence is TGCGCCAGCAGCTTGGGACGACAGGGATATGGCTACACCTTC. Its translation: CASSLGRQGYGYTF.